One and the same sample provided the 11 T cell receptor beta chains below, sequenced in a study of cytomegalovirus exposure and HLA in healthy donors. The PCR employed 60 Vbeta primers together with 13 Jbeta primers. The assay was immunoSEQ multiplex PCR, and TCRdb's table has in-frame clones only and misses some. Among some 130,000 clones listed, roughly 77% were seen once. Sequencing was performed on PBMCs. These receptors originate from a man under 40 in good health.

The rearrangement links TRBV10-3 to TRBJ2-7; TRBD1 might be the D (5 bases). The CDR3 covers 14 residues. Trimming pared 8 bases from V and 5 bases from J, leaving 19 bases between. CDR1 and CDR2 from the germline V gene are ENHRY and SYGVKD. CDR3 in amino acids: CAIPPSGNLDEQYF. In nucleotides, the CDR3 is TGTGCCATCCCGCCCTCAGGGAATTTGGACGAGCAGTACTTC.

The chain links TRBV28 to TRBJ1-1; the D is unclear. The CDR3 is made up of 13 amino acids. The germline CDR1 and CDR2 sequences are MDHEN and SYDVKM. Trimming took off 6 bases at V and 3 bases at J, with 11 bases between the two ends. In nucleotides, the CDR3 is TGTGCCAGCAGCGGCGGCCCTTACACTGAAGCTTTCTTT. Amino acids: CASSGGPYTEAFF.

V usage is TRBV11-2 and J usage is TRBJ1-1, with 7 bases aligning to TRBD1. J was trimmed by 1 base and V by 2 bases; bases with no gene match: 7. Germline CDR1 is SGHAT and CDR2 is FQNNGV. There are 16 residues in the CDR3. The CDR3 region is CASSLWRTGQNTEAFF. The CDR3 DNA sequence: TGTGCCAGCAGCTTATGGAGGACAGGCCAGAACACTGAAGCTTTCTTT.

CDR3 nucleotides: TGTGCCAGCAGCTCCCAGGGGGGCACTGAAGCTTTCTTT. Amino acid sequence: CASSSQGGTEAFF. This chain connects TRBV7-9 to TRBJ1-1; TRBD1 matches at 7 bases. V dropped 4 bases and J dropped 4; count of bases not matched to a gene: 3. This CDR3 has 13 residues. CDR1 is SEHNR, CDR2 FQNEAQ, per germline (reference sequence).

The CDR3 region is CASNKDRDRGGYTF. The CDR3 DNA sequence: TGTGCCAGCAACAAAGACCGGGACAGGGGAGGCTACACCTTC. The chain has TRBV11-2 and TRBJ1-2; 10 nucleotides agree with TRBD1. Germline CDR1 SGHAT, CDR2 FQNNGV. V gave up 7 bases and J gave up 8 bases; unmatched junction bases: 10. CDR3 size: 14 residues.

The sample holds a few counts of this clone. The genes are TRBV27 and TRBJ2-3; 9 bases align to TRBD2. This CDR3 is built from 17 residues. Germline assignment: CDR1 MNHEY and CDR2 SMNVEV (reference sequence). V gave up 4 bases and J gave up 0 bases; unmatched junction bases: 8. The CDR3 DNA sequence: TGTGCCAGCAGTTCCTCGATAGCGGGGGTAAGCACAGATACGCAGTATTTT. Translation gives CASSSSIAGVSTDTQYF.

Only one count was recorded for this clone. The chain combines TRBV18 with TRBJ2-1; the match to TRBD2 covers 9 bases. V dropped 4 bases and J dropped 7; count of bases not matched to a gene: 11. The germline V gene has CDR1 KGHSH and CDR2 LQKENI. The CDR3 spans 16 residues. The CDR3 spells CASSLSVAGVSNEQFF. CDR3 nucleotide sequence: TGTGCCAGCTCACTGTCGGTAGCGGGAGTCAGTAATGAGCAGTTCTTC.

The chain has TRBV6-5 and TRBJ2-5, with 7 positions matching TRBD2. The DNA end lines up better with TRBJ2-7; the J call may be wrong. Germline loops: CDR1 MNHEY, CDR2 SVGAGI. The CDR3 length is 15 residues. In DNA, the CDR3 is TGTGCCAGCAGTTACGGGTCGGCTAGCGGATACGAGCAGTACTTC. It codes for CASSYGSASGYEQYF.

The chain joins TRBV28 to TRBJ2-1, with 8 nucleotides matching TRBD2. CDR1 and CDR2 from the germline V gene are MDHEN and SYDVKM. The CDR3 is made up of 16 amino acids. J lost 9 bases, V lost 5 bases, and 15 bases had no gene match. CDR3 in amino acids: CASSGSSSGKYVEQFF. Written as DNA, the CDR3 is TGTGCCAGCAGTGGGTCAAGTAGCGGGAAGTATGTTGAGCAGTTCTTC. Supplemented by reference TRBV28 and TRBJ2-1, the full variable domain reads DVKVTQSSRYLVKRTGEKVFLECVQDMDHENMFWYRQDPGLGLRLIYFSYDVKMKEKGDIPEGYSVSREKKERFSLILESASTNQTSMYLCASSGSSSGKYVEQFFGPGTRLTVL.

This clone was detected only once. The chain links TRBV18 to TRBJ2-1, with 7 bases lining up with TRBD1. This CDR3 contains 15 residues. The V segment lost 4 bases and the J segment 3 bases; nucleotides outside the gene matches: 6. Germline CDR1 and CDR2: KGHSH and LQKENI. The chain's CDR3 is CASSRQGQNYNEQFF. CDR3 DNA sequence: TGTGCCAGCTCACGGCAGGGACAGAACTACAATGAGCAGTTCTTC.

The chain couples TRBV28 to TRBJ1-2; a possible D gene is TRBD1 (5 bases). This CDR3 is 13 amino acids long. V was trimmed by 8 bases and J by 2 bases, leaving 12 bases between them. Germline V gene sequence: CDR1 MDHEN, CDR2 SYDVKM. CDR3 loop: CASESGVNYGYTF. CDR3 in DNA: TGTGCCAGCGAGTCGGGGGTGAACTATGGCTACACCTTC.